Below, 16 T cell receptor beta chains from the same sample are listed, as sequenced in a study of blood T cell repertoires in COVID-19. Assay used: immunoSEQ multiplex PCR; TCRdb lists only in-frame clones, some missing. This sample has tens of thousands of clones, with roughly 70% found just once. The sample was peripheral blood. Receptors were obtained from a man in his sixties or seventies with COVID-19, enrolled during active disease.

The rearrangement joins TRBV4-3 to TRBJ1-4, with TRBD1 matching 8 bases. The germline gives CDR1 LGHNA, CDR2 YSLEER. V lost 3 bases, J lost 7 bases, and 10 bases stayed unmatched. This CDR3 is 16 amino acids long. CDR3 protein: CASSHSSDRGVEKLFF. DNA for the CDR3: TGCGCCAGCAGCCATTCCAGTGACAGGGGAGTTGAAAAACTGTTTTTT.

The V gene is TRBV6-5, the J gene TRBJ1-4, with unresolved D. The CDR3 has 15 residues. CDR1 is MNHEY, CDR2 SVGAGI, per germline. Trimming cost V 2 bases and J 2 bases, with 9 bases left between them. CDR3 in amino acids: CASSYRTGTNEKLFF. The CDR3 nucleotides are TGTGCCAGCAGTTACCGGACTGGTACTAATGAAAAACTGTTTTTT.

The V gene is TRBV11-2, the J gene TRBJ1-5, with TRBD1 matching over 9 bases. Per germline, CDR1 SGHAT and CDR2 FQNNGV. V dropped 4 bases and J dropped 6; count of bases not matched to a gene: 4. This CDR3 comprises 14 residues. In DNA, the CDR3 is TGTGCCAGCAGCTCCGGGACAGGGAGTCAGCCCCAGCATTTT. Encoded protein: CASSSGTGSQPQHF.

This clone was observed a single time. The V call is TRBV6-6, the J call TRBJ2-7; possibly TRBD2 for D (6 bases). Germline CDR1 reads MNHNY; CDR2 reads SVGAGI (reference sequence). There are 15 residues in the CDR3. The V end lost 5 bases, the J end lost 0 bases, and 14 bases lay between the germline ends. DNA of the CDR3: TGTGCCAGCAGTCCGCGGGACCGCAGCTCCTACGAGCAGTACTTC. Amino acid sequence: CASSPRDRSSYEQYF.

The V call is TRBV5-1, the J call TRBJ2-5; 8 bases match TRBD2. Germline V gene data show CDR1 as SGHRS and CDR2 as YFSETQ. V shed 4 bases and J 5 bases; nucleotides not matched to a gene: 7. The CDR3 length is 14 residues. The DNA for the CDR3 is TGCGCCAGCAGCCTACTACGGGGGGGTGAGACCCAGTACTTC. Protein sequence: CASSLLRGGETQYF. Variable domain in full (rest from reference TRBV5-1 and TRBJ2-5): KAGVTQTPRYLIKTRGQQVTLSCSPISGHRSVSWYQQTPGQGLQFLFEYFSETQRNKGNFPGRFSGRQFSNSRSEMNVSTLELGDSALYLCASSLLRGGETQYFGPGTRLLVL.

This clone was observed many times. The chain couples TRBV12-3 or TRBV12-4 to TRBJ1-1, with D maybe TRBD1 (6 bases). Trimming pared 5 bases from V and 11 bases from J, leaving 15 bases between. The CDR3 loop spans 12 amino acids. In DNA form, the CDR3 reads TGTGCCAGCAGTACACAGGGCTGGGAGGCTTTCTTT. This codes for CASSTQGWEAFF.

This clone was observed a single time. V and J are TRBV3-1 (or the pseudogene TRBV3-2) and TRBJ1-1; TRBD1 is a possible D gene (6 bases). The V end was cut by 3 bases, the J end by 1 base, with 9 bases between. This CDR3 is built from 14 residues. CDR1 LGHDT and CDR2 YNNKEL come from the germline V gene (reference sequence). The DNA of the CDR3 is TGTGCCAGCAGCCACCTGACAGGGAACACTGAAGCTTTCTTT. Translating it yields CASSHLTGNTEAFF.

The gene calls are TRBV2 and TRBJ2-3; maybe TRBD1 (5 bases). The CDR3 has 15 residues. CDR1 and CDR2 from the germline V gene are SNHLY and FYNNEI. Trimming cost V 7 bases and J 2 bases, with 16 bases left between them. In DNA form, the CDR3 reads TGTGCCAGCACCCCGACAGTCTCAATCACAGATACGCAGTATTTT. Its translation: CASTPTVSITDTQYF.

The table lists this clone with a few counts. The chain combines TRBV28 with TRBJ2-3; perhaps TRBD1 as D (5 bases). The CDR3 is made up of 12 amino acids. Germline V gives CDR1 MDHEN, CDR2 SYDVKM. Trimming left V 5 bases short and J 10 bases short, with 13 bases between. CDR3 region: CASSPLVGAQYF. CDR3 in DNA: TGTGCCAGCAGTCCCCTAGTAGGGGCGCAGTATTTT.

The rearrangement uses TRBV18 and TRBJ2-5; possible D gene TRBD2, 6 bases. With 5 bases removed from V and 4 bases from J, the gap between germline ends came to 14 bases. Germline-derived CDR1 and CDR2 are KGHSH and LQKENI. This CDR3 contains 14 residues. The DNA for the CDR3 is TGTGCCAGCTCAGTCGGCGGAGGGTTAGAGACCCAGTACTTC. Translating it yields CASSVGGGLETQYF.

The V gene is TRBV14, the J gene TRBJ2-7; D might be TRBD1 (6 bases). The CDR3 sequence is 14 residues long. Trimming removed 0 bases at V and 3 bases at J, with 9 bases between. From germline, CDR1 is SGHDN and CDR2 FVKESK. The CDR3 DNA reads as TGTGCCAGCAGCCAAGATATGGACAGCTACGAGCAGTACTTC. Encoded protein: CASSQDMDSYEQYF.

The genes are TRBV24-1 and TRBJ2-5; TRBD2 might be the D (6 bases). Between the trimmed V and J ends, which lost 0 bases and 3 bases, there was a span of 7 bases. CDR1 and CDR2 (germline): KGHDR, SFDVKD. The CDR3 sequence is 14 residues long. In nucleotides, the CDR3 is TGTGCCACCAGTGATTTGGGCGGGGAAGAGACCCAGTACTTC. This sequence encodes CATSDLGGEETQYF.

The V gene is TRBV5-6, the J gene TRBJ1-5, with D tentatively TRBD1 (6 bases). V lost 5 bases and J 9 bases, leaving 21 bases between the germline ends. CDR1 and CDR2 from the germline V gene are SGHDT and YYEEEE. CDR3 length: 15 amino acids. DNA of the CDR3: TGTGCCAGCAGTTGGGGGGGCGGGCCCCTAGGGCCCCAGCATTTT. Amino acid sequence: CASSWGGGPLGPQHF.

CDR3: CASSYQGGRDYNEQFF. In DNA form, the CDR3 reads TGTGCCAGCAGTTACCAAGGGGGGAGGGACTACAATGAGCAGTTCTTC. The J gene is TRBJ2-1, the V gene TRBV6-2 or TRBV6-3; possibly TRBD2 for D (7 bases). This CDR3 is built from 16 residues. CDR1 MNHEY and CDR2 SVGEGT come from the germline V gene. The V and J ends lost 2 bases and 3 bases respectively, with 14 bases between them.

The rearrangement links TRBV6-2 or TRBV6-3 to TRBJ2-2, with 10 positions matching TRBD2. CDR1 and CDR2 from the germline V gene are MNHEY and SVGEGT. The ends lost 2 bases at V and 7 bases at J; junction bases unmatched: 7. This CDR3 is built from 16 residues. Here the CDR3 reads CASSYPLAGVGGELFF. CDR3 nucleotides: TGTGCCAGCAGTTACCCCCTAGCGGGAGTGGGCGGGGAGCTGTTTTTT.

This clone occurred once. V usage is TRBV19 and J usage is TRBJ1-1, with D possibly being TRBD1 (5 bases). V gave up 7 bases and J gave up 7 bases, with 25 bases separating them. In germline, CDR1 is LNHDA, CDR2 SQIVND (reference sequence). The length of the CDR3 is 16 residues. The CDR3 sequence: CASTKGGTVRKREAFF. The DNA for the CDR3 is TGTGCCAGTACCAAGGGAGGGACGGTCCGTAAACGTGAAGCTTTCTTT. The full variable domain, rest sourced from reference TRBV19 and TRBJ1-1, is DGGITQSPKYLFRKEGQNVTLSCEQNLNHDAMYWYRQDPGQGLRLIYYSQIVNDFQKGDIAEGYSVSREKKESFPLTVTSAQKNPTAFYLCASTKGGTVRKREAFFGQGTRLTVV.